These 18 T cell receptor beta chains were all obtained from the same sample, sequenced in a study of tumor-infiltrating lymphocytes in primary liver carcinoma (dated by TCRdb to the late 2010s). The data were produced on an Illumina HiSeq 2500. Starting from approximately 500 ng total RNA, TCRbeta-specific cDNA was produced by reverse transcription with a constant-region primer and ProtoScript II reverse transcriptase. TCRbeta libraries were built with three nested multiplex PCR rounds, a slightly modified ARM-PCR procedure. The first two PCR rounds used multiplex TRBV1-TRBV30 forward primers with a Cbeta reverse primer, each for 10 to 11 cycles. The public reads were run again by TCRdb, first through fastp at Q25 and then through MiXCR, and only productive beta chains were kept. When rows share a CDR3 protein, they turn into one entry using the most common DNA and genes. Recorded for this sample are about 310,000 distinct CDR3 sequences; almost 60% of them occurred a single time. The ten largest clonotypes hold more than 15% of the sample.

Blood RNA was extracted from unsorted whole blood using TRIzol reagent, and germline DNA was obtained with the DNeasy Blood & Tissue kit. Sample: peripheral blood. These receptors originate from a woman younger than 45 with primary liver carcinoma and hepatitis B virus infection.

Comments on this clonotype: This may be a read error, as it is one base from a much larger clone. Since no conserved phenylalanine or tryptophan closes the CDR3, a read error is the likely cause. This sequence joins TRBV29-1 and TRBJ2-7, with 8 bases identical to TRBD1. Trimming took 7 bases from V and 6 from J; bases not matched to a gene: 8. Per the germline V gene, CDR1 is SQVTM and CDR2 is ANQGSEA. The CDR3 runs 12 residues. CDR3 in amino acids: CSALRTGSEQYL. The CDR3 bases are TGCAGCGCCTTAAGGACAGGGAGCGAGCAGTACCTC.

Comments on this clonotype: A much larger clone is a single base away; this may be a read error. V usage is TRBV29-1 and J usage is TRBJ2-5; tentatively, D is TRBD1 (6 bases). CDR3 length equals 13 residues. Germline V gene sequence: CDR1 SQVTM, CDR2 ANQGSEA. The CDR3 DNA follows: TGCAACGTGGGGGCAGGGGTAGACGAGACCCAGTACTTC. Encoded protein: CNVGAGVDETQYF.

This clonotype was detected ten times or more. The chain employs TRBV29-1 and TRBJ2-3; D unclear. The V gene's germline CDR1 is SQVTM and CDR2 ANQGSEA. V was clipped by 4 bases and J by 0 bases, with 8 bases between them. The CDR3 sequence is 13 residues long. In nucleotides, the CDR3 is TGCAGCGTTGTTCGGCATAGCACAGATACGCAGTATTTT. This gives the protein CSVVRHSTDTQYF.

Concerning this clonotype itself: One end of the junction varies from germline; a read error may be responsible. The CDR3 DNA reads TGTGCCAGCAGTTCCCGGGGGGGGCATAACTATGGCTACACTTTC. It codes for CASSSRGGHNYGYTF. The chain has TRBV12-3 or TRBV12-4 and TRBJ1-2; maybe TRBD1 (6 bases). The CDR3 sequence is 15 residues long.

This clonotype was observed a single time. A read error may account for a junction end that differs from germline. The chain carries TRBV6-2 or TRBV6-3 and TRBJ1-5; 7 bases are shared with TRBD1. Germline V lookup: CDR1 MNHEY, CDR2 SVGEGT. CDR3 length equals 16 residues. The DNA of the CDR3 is TGTGCCGGCAGTTCTAGACAGGGAGGAAGGAATCAGCCCCAGCATTTT. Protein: CAGSSRQGGRNQPQHF.

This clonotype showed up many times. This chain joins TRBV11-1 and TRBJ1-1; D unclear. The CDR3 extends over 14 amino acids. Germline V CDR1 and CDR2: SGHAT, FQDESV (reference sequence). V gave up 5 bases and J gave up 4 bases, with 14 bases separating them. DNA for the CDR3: TGTGCCAGCAGCATGAATCCTGGCGGCACTGAAGCTTTCTTT. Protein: CASSMNPGGTEAFF.

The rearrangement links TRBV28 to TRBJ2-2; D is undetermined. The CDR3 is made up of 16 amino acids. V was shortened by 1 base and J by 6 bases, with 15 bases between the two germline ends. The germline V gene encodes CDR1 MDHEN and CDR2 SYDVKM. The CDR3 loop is CASSLFSASNAGELFF. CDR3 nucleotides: TGTGCCAGCAGTTTATTCAGCGCGAGCAACGCCGGGGAGCTGTTTTTT. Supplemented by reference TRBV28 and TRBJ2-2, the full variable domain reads DVKVTQSSRYLVKRTGEKVFLECVQDMDHENMFWYRQDPGLGLRLIYFSYDVKMKEKGDIPEGYSVSREKKERFSLILESASTNQTSMYLCASSLFSASNAGELFFGEGSRLTVL.

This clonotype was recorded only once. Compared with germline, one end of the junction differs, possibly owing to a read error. CDR3 bases: TGTGCCAGCAGTTATAGGTACAATGGGCAGTTCTTC. Its translation is CASSYRYNGQFF. V is TRBV12-3 or TRBV12-4 and J is TRBJ2-1; D unclear. There are 12 residues in the CDR3.

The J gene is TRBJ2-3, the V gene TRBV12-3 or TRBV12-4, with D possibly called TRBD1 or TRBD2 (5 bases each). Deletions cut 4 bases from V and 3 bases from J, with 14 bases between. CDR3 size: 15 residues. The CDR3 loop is CASSWSGAATDTQYF. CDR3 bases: TGTGCCAGCAGTTGGTCCGGGGCGGCGACAGATACGCAGTATTTT.

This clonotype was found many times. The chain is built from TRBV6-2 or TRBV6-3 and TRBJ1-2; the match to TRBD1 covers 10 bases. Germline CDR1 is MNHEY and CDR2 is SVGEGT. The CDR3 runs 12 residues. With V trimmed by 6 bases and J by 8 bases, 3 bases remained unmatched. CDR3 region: CASRTGGSGYTF. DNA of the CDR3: TGTGCCAGCAGGACAGGGGGCTCGGGCTACACCTTC.

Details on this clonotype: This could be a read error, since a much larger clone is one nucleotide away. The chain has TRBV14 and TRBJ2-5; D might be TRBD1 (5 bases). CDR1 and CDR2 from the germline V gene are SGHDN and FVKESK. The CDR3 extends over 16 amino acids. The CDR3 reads CASSQGPRQNQEAQYF. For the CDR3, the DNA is TGTGCCAGCAGCCAAGGTCCGCGACAGAACCAAGAGGCCCAGTACTTC.

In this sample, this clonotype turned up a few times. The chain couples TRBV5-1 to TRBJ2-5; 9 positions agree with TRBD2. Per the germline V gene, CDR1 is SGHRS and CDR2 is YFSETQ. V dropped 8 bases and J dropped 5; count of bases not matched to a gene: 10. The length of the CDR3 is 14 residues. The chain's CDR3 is CASSRSGSGETQYF. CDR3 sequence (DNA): TGCGCCAGTTCCCGTAGCGGGAGCGGGGAGACCCAGTACTTC.

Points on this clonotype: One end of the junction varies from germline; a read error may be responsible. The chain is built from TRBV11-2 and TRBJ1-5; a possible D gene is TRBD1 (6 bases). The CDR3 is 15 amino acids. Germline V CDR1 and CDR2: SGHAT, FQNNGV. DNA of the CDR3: TGTGCCAGCAACTTAGGGGGGCAGCCCAATCAGCCCCGGCATTTT. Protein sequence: CASNLGGQPNQPRHF.

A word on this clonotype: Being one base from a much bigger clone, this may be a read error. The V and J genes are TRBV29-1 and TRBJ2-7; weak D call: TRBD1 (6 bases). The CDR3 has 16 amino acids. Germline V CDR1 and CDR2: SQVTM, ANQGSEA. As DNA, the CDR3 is TGCAGCGTTGAAGTATCGGAAGGGGGACATCTATACGAGCACTACTTC. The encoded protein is CSVEVSEGGHLYEHYF.

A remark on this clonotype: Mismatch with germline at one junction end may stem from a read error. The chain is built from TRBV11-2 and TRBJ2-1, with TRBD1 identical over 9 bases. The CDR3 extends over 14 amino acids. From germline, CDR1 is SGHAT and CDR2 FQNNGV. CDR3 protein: CTSSLGTGWNEQFF. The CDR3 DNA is TGTACCAGCAGCTTAGGGACAGGGTGGAATGAGCAGTTCTTC.

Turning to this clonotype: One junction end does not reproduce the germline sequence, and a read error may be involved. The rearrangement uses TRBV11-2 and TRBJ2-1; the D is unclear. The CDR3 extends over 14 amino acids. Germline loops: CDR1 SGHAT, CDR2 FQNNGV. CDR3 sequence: CASSSLTTINEQFF. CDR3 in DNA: TGTGCCAGTAGCTCACTGACAACCATTAATGAGCAGTTCTTC.

CDR3 protein: CASSGTTTNEQFF. In DNA form, the CDR3 reads TGTGCCAGCAGCGGGACGACGACGAATGAGCAGTTCTTC. The V and J genes are TRBV7-9 and TRBJ2-1, with D perhaps TRBD1 or TRBD2 (5 bases each). Germline V lookup: CDR1 SEHNR, CDR2 FQNEAQ (reference sequence). The CDR3 runs 13 residues. Trimming took off 5 bases at V and 7 bases at J, with 12 bases between the two ends.

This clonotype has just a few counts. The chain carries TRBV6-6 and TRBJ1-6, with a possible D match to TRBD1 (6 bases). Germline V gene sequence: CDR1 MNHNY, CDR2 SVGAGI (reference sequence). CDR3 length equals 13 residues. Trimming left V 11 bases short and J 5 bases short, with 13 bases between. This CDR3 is CAGSQGNNSPLHF. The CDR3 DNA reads TGTGCCGGCTCACAGGGAAATAATTCACCCCTCCACTTT.